The sequence of this T cell receptor beta chain was determined in a study of T cells expressing NK-cell markers. Study at large: One of the eight sequenced donors was seronegative, whereas the other seven were HCMV-seropositive. Findings and caveats of the study: In several donors, dominant clonotypes made up about 25-65% of CD3+CD56-NKG2C+ cells. Evidence did not settle whether expanded NKG2C+ T cell clones targeted HCMV. A range of roughly 1.0-7.0% of CD8+ T cells consisted of dominant NKG2C+ clonotypes in roughly 6 donors.

CDR1 SQVTM and CDR2 ANQGSEA come from the germline V gene. This CDR3 has 14 amino acids. TCRdb re-called the 5' RACE reads and catalogs CDR3 proteins one per entry, DNA excluded. This listing includes roughly 420,000 distinct CDR3 sequences. Notes on this clonotype: Antigen: not known.

This receptor was obtained from a woman between 18 and 70 years old in good health. The specimen was blood T cells: a sorted CD56 or NKG2C T cell subset, CD4+ or CD8+ T cells, or bulk PBMC T cells (not recorded which). The J gene is TRBJ2-1, the V gene TRBV29-1. The CDR3 region is CSVEGWRSYNEQFF.